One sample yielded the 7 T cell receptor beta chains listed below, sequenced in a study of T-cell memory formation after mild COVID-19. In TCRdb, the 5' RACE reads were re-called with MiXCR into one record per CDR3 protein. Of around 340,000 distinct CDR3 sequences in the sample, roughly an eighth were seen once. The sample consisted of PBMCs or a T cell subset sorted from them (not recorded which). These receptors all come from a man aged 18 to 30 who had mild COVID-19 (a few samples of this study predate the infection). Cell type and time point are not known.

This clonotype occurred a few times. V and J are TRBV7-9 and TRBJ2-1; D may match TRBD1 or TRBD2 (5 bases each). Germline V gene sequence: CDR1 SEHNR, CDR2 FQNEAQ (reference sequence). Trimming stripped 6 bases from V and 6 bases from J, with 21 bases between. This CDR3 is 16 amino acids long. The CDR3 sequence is CASREPGPGLVNEQFF. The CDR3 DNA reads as TGTGCCAGCAGGGAACCGGGACCCGGGCTGGTCAATGAGCAGTTCTTC.

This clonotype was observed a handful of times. The DNA of the CDR3 is TGTGCCAGCAGCACGGGACATCTCTATAATTCACCCCTCCACTTT. Protein product: CASSTGHLYNSPLHF. The J gene is TRBJ1-6, the V gene TRBV9; D is perhaps TRBD1 (6 bases). This CDR3 spans 15 amino acids. The V end was cut by 4 bases, the J end by 3 bases, with 11 bases between. Germline CDR1 SGDLS, CDR2 YYNGEE.

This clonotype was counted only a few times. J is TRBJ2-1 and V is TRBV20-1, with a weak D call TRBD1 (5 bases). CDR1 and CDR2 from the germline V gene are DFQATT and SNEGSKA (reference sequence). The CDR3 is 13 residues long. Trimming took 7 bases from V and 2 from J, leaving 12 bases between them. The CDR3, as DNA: TGCAGTGTACGCAGGGTCCCCTACAATGAGCAGTTCTTC. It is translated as CSVRRVPYNEQFF.

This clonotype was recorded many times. The CDR3 loop reads CASSLAGVTEAFF. CDR3 in DNA: TGCGCCAGCAGCTTGGCTGGGGTTACTGAAGCTTTCTTT. The V and J genes are TRBV5-1 and TRBJ1-1; no reliable D call. This CDR3 region has 13 residues. CDR1 and CDR2 (germline): SGHRS, YFSETQ. V was cut by 0 bases and J by 5 bases, with 8 bases left in between.

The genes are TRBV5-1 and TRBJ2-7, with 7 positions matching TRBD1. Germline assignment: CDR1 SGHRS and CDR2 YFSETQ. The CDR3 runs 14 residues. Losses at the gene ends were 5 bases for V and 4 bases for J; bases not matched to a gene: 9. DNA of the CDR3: TGCGCCAGCAGACCCGGGACAGCATCTTACGAGCAGTACGTC. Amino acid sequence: CASRPGTASYEQYV.

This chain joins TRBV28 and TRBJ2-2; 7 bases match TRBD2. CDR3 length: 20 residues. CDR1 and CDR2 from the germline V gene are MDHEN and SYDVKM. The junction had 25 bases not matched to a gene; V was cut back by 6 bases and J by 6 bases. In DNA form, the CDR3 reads TGTGCCAGCAGCTTCGGCTTGAGGAGACTAGCTCGTGGGGGTCCCGGGGAGCTGTTTTTT. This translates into CASSFGLRRLARGGPGELFF. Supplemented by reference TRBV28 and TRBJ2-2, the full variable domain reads DVKVTQSSRYLVKRTGEKVFLECVQDMDHENMFWYRQDPGLGLRLIYFSYDVKMKEKGDIPEGYSVSREKKERFSLILESASTNQTSMYLCASSFGLRRLARGGPGELFFGEGSRLTVL.

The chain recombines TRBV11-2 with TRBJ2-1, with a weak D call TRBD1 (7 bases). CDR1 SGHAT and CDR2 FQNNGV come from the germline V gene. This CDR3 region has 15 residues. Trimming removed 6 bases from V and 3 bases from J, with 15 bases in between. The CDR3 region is CASSPGGSNYNEQFF. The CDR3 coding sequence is TGTGCCAGCAGTCCAGGGGGGTCGAACTACAATGAGCAGTTCTTC.